What follows describes a single T cell receptor beta chain. Antigen specificity is unknown. V was clipped by 4 bases and J by 5 bases; unmatched bases: 9. The germline V gene encodes CDR1 PRHDT and CDR2 FYEKMQ (reference sequence). The CDR3 runs 15 residues. Attachment of unique molecular identifiers was made to individual cDNA molecules. TCRdb processed the 5' RACE reads anew with MiXCR; each CDR3 protein has one entry. Seen here are 50,000 to 65,000 distinct CDR3 sequences, about 19% observed once, and the top ten hold 16%. The data originate from a study of early T cells in non-severe SARS-CoV-2 infection. Study at large: Chains stayed unpaired after sequencing of bulk RNA from unsorted whole blood.

Study-level points and caveats: Matching against VDJdb likely underestimated virus-specific expansions, favoring anti-spike CD8.

The sequence came from an adult who was a healthcare worker with PCR-confirmed SARS-CoV-2 infection or an uninfected control (not recorded which). Sequenced here: whole blood, sampled at baseline. This sequence joins TRBV13 and TRBJ2-5; 8 nucleotides match TRBD2. CDR3 loop: CASSSPRTSWETQYF. The CDR3 DNA reads as TGTGCCAGCAGCTCACCCCGGACTAGCTGGGAGACCCAGTACTTC.